Listed below are T cell receptor beta chains from one sample, sequenced in a study of T cells after yellow fever vaccination. TCRdb re-analysed the 5' RACE reads in MiXCR, keeping a single row per CDR3 protein. The sample contains about 320,000 distinct CDR3 sequences, about 6.9% of which appear only once. Specimen: PBMCs, collected more than 35 days after the first yellow fever vaccination. Receptor source: a man aged 18 to 29 who received the YFV17D yellow fever vaccine. CDR3s include the opening cysteine and the closing phenylalanine or tryptophan. D genes are given only for firm matches. A row's size may be missing; if present it is once, few, many or a size class.

j_call,clone_size,cdr3_length,d_call,v_call,cdr3_nt,cdr3_aa
TRBJ1-5,.,13,TRBD1,TRBV19,TGTGCCAGTATTGGGCAGGGGGTCGGGGCCCAGCATTTT,CASIGQGVGAQHF
TRBJ2-2,many,16,TRBD1,TRBV6-1,TGTGCCAGCAGGCTTGCGAGGGGGCTTGACACCGGGGAGCTGTTTTTT,CASRLARGLDTGELFF
TRBJ1-2,few,14,TRBD1,TRBV20-1,TGCAGTGCTAGAAAACAGGGGGGAGTCTATGGCTACACCTTC,CSARKQGGVYGYTF
TRBJ1-2,.,13,.,TRBV27,TGTGCCAGCAGTTTAAGGTGGGGATATGGCTACACCTTC,CASSLRWGYGYTF
TRBJ2-3,.,17,TRBD2,TRBV7-3,TGTGCCAGCAGGCTACCGCGGACTAGCGACATCACAGATACGCAGTATTTT,CASRLPRTSDITDTQYF
TRBJ2-7,many,16,.,TRBV23-1,TGCGCCAGCAGTCAATCAGAATTGAGGGGGACCTCTGGGCAGTACTTC,CASSQSELRGTSGQYF
TRBJ2-2,many,18,.,TRBV4-3,TGCGCCAGCAGCCAAGATCTTGTACAGGAGCCGAACACCGGGGAGCTGTTTTTT,CASSQDLVQEPNTGELFF
TRBJ2-1,.,13,.,TRBV5-1,TGCGCCAGCAGCTTCTCGGCTCTTAGGGAGCAGTTCTTC,CASSFSALREQFF
TRBJ2-5,many,12,.,TRBV29-1,TGCAGCGTTGATTGGTCATGGGAGACCCAGTACTTC,CSVDWSWETQYF
TRBJ1-2,.,15,.,TRBV7-9,TGTGCCAGCAGCTTAGAAATCCCTTCAGGGCATGGCTACACCTTC,CASSLEIPSGHGYTF
TRBJ2-7,many,15,.,TRBV7-2,TGTGCCAGCAGCTTAGTAGAAGGGCAGCGCTACGAGCAGTACTTC,CASSLVEGQRYEQYF
TRBJ2-1,few,13,.,TRBV7-8,TGTGCCAGCAGCTGGAGGGCGTACAATGAGCAGTTCTTC,CASSWRAYNEQFF
TRBJ2-1,.,15,.,TRBV5-4,TGTGCCAGCAGCTTGGGCGGGGATCCCTACAATGAGCAGTTCTTC,CASSLGGDPYNEQFF
TRBJ2-6,many,18,.,TRBV10-3,TGTGCCATCAGTGAGCACACAGGGTTAAACTCTGGGGCCAACGTCCTGACTTTC,CAISEHTGLNSGANVLTF
TRBJ1-6,.,15,TRBD1,TRBV5-1,TGCGCCAGCAGCTCCGACAGGGAGGGGAATTCACCCCTCCACTTT,CASSSDREGNSPLHF